This TCR beta chain is drawn from a study of shared clonotypes between healthy human individuals. Points on this clone: The antigen is unknown.

The table came from immunoSEQ multiplex PCR; TCRdb's copy has only in-frame clones and leaves some out. The table includes some 2,100,000 clones, approximately 94% detected once. CD8 cells classed as naive were CD45RO-negative and positively selected for CCR7, excluding terminally differentiated effector memory CD45RA+ cells. The donors, healthy adults who were HIV-negative, had experienced no recent acute infections or vaccinations. Study-wide results and limits: Of the naive CD4 clonotypes, about 5% were shared across a few donors. Estimated clonotype richness was generally higher in naive than memory subsets. Lower generation probabilities were found for non-shared clonotypes than for those shared by all four donors.

The source of this sequence is a man between 18 and 29 years old in good health. Some clones in this sample may be carry-over from other donors' samples. Sequencing was performed on naive CD8+ T cells from PBMCs.

CDR3 DNA: TGTGCCATCAGTGAGGGGCGGGAGTGGGGAGATACGCAGTATTTT. Translated: CAISEGREWGDTQYF. The rearrangement links TRBV10-3 to TRBJ2-3; 7 bases line up with TRBD2. The length of the CDR3 is 15 residues. The germline V gene has CDR1 ENHRY and CDR2 SYGVKD. V dropped 2 bases and J dropped 5; count of bases not matched to a gene: 7.